This T cell receptor beta chain was sequenced during a study of T cells in Graves' hyperthyroidism and ophthalmopathy. Germline V lookup: CDR1 SEHNR, CDR2 FQNEAQ (reference sequence). Trimming shortened V by 5 bases and J by 2 bases, and 15 bases separated the two germline ends. CDR3 length: 15 residues. RNA transcripts yielded amplified TCR beta CDR3 regions. The HTBI primer set was used in a first-round RT-PCR of the TCR CDR3. TCRdb redid the calling of the multiplex PCR reads with MiXCR, one entry per CDR3 protein. The sample has around 600,000 distinct CDR3 sequences; approximately 42% are singletons. Comments on this clonotype: The antigen is not known.

Lactation, pregnancy, other autoimmune disease or uncontrolled infection led to exclusion of patients. Clinicians diagnosed patients from clinical symptoms, serum thyroxine and TRAb, thyroid ultrasound and orbital computed tomography. Study conclusions and caveats: Before onset, by a median of approximately 6.8 months, the model predicted ophthalmopathy. In blood, most of the thyroid clonotypes expanded above 0.001 were also present.

Input material: peripheral blood or thyroid tissue (not recorded which). This receptor was identified in an adult man with Graves' disease, either hyperthyroidism or ophthalmopathy (not recorded which). This chain joins TRBV7-9 and TRBJ1-1, with D uncertain. The CDR3 loop is CASSQATVGNTEAFF. The DNA of the CDR3 is TGTGCCAGCAGCCAAGCCACGGTCGGAAACACTGAAGCTTTCTTT. Together with reference TRBV7-9 and TRBJ1-1, the CDR3 gives the full variable domain: DTGVSQNPRHKITKRGQNVTFRCDPISEHNRLYWYRQTLGQGPEFLTYFQNEAQLEKSRLLSDRFSAERPKGSFSTLEIQRTEQGDSAMYLCASSQATVGNTEAFFGQGTRLTVV.